This entry lists 18 T cell receptor beta chains sequenced from one sample in a study of T cells in Graves' hyperthyroidism and ophthalmopathy. It was RNA transcripts that yielded the amplified TCR beta CDR3 regions. An initial round of RT-PCR targeting the TCR CDR3 relied on the HTBI primer set. In TCRdb, the multiplex PCR reads were re-called with MiXCR into one record per CDR3 protein. The table records roughly 240,000 distinct CDR3 sequences, around 25% of them present only once. Sequencing was carried out using blood. The receptors shown here come from a woman in her 40s with Graves' ophthalmopathy.

There are many counts of this clonotype. This chain connects TRBV10-3 to TRBJ2-5; 7 bases align to TRBD2. V gave up 6 bases and J gave up 4 bases; unmatched junction bases: 5. The CDR3 extends over 13 amino acids. Germline loops: CDR1 ENHRY, CDR2 SYGVKD. CDR3 DNA: TGTGCCATCAGCGAGGGCGGGGGAGAGACCCAGTACTTC. It specifies CAISEGGGETQYF.

This clonotype has ten or more counts. The chain is built from TRBV20-1 and TRBJ2-7, with D maybe TRBD2 (5 bases). Per the germline V gene, CDR1 is DFQATT and CDR2 is SNEGSKA (reference sequence). The CDR3 length is 16 residues. Trimming pared 3 bases from V and 3 bases from J, leaving 21 bases between. Here the CDR3 reads CSASPGRSRFDYEQYF. Written as DNA, the CDR3 is TGCAGTGCTAGTCCGGGAAGATCCCGGTTCGACTACGAGCAGTACTTC.

This clonotype was seen only a few times. This chain joins TRBV12-3 or TRBV12-4 and TRBJ2-5; possibly TRBD1 or TRBD2 for D (5 bases each). V lost 4 bases and J lost 7, with 13 bases in between. The CDR3 is made up of 13 amino acids. As DNA, the CDR3 is TGTGCCAGCAGTTCCGCCGATGGGGGGACCCAGTACTTC. Translating it yields CASSSADGGTQYF.

This clonotype has at least ten counts. The V call is TRBV28, the J call TRBJ2-7; D gene ambiguous. This CDR3 comprises 11 residues. The germline V gene has CDR1 MDHEN and CDR2 SYDVKM. Trimming stripped 4 bases from V and 2 bases from J, with 3 bases between. The CDR3 bases are TGTGCCAGCAGTTCTACCTACGAGCAGTACTTC. This gives the protein CASSSTYEQYF.

In this sample, this clonotype turned up many times. The chain uses TRBV11-1 and TRBJ2-5; the D gene is possibly TRBD2 (5 bases). This CDR3 has 13 amino acids. Germline CDR1 reads SGHAT; CDR2 reads FQDESV (reference sequence). Trimming shortened V by 3 bases and J by 4 bases, and 9 bases separated the two germline ends. CDR3 sequence (DNA): TGTGCCAGCAGCTTCGGGGATATAGAGACCCAGTACTTC. Translation gives CASSFGDIETQYF.

The sample holds many counts of this clonotype. CDR3 residues: CASSYPTRGARPETQYF. The CDR3 DNA is TGTGCCAGCAGTTACCCAACCCGCGGGGCTCGGCCAGAGACCCAGTACTTC. This chain connects TRBV6-5 to TRBJ2-5; D is perhaps TRBD2 (6 bases). The length of the CDR3 is 17 residues. The germline V gene encodes CDR1 MNHEY and CDR2 SVGAGI. V gave up 2 bases and J gave up 4 bases, with 20 bases separating them.

This clonotype was recorded at least ten times. This chain links TRBV19 with TRBJ2-7, with D hard to call. CDR1 and CDR2 (germline): LNHDA, SQIVND (reference sequence). Deletions cut 6 bases from V and 5 bases from J, with 8 bases between. The CDR3 length is 11 residues. This CDR3 reads CASRWGNEQYF. In DNA form, the CDR3 reads TGTGCCAGTAGATGGGGAAACGAGCAGTACTTC. Complete variable domain (other parts from reference TRBV19 and TRBJ2-7): DGGITQSPKYLFRKEGQNVTLSCEQNLNHDAMYWYRQDPGQGLRLIYYSQIVNDFQKGDIAEGYSVSREKKESFPLTVTSAQKNPTAFYLCASRWGNEQYFGPGTRLTVT.

V gene TRBV6-1 combines with J gene TRBJ1-2; 9 bases match TRBD1. Trimming removed 6 bases from V and 5 bases from J; junction bases left unmatched: 7. Germline assignment: CDR1 MNHNS and CDR2 SASEGT. The CDR3 extends over 14 amino acids. The CDR3 reads CASRPPGQGYGYTF. As DNA, the CDR3 is TGTGCCAGCAGACCCCCGGGACAGGGTTATGGCTACACCTTC.

The sample holds many counts of this clonotype. The chain is built from TRBV2 and TRBJ2-5, with 13 bases aligning to TRBD2. Germline lookup yields CDR1 SNHLY and CDR2 FYNNEI. This CDR3 is built from 18 residues. Unmatched junction bases numbered 14, after V lost 7 bases and J lost 3 bases. CDR3 nucleotides: TGTGCCAGCACCACACGGACTAGCGGGAGACAACTGGAAGAGACCCAGTACTTC. It is translated as CASTTRTSGRQLEETQYF.

V is TRBV7-2 and J is TRBJ2-7; D is ambiguous. This CDR3 comprises 14 residues. CDR1 is SGHTA, CDR2 FQGNSA, per germline. Trimming left V 0 bases short and J 1 base short, with 7 bases between. The CDR3 region is CASSLAMGSYEQYF. The DNA of the CDR3 is TGTGCCAGCAGCTTAGCGATGGGGTCCTACGAGCAGTACTTC.

This clonotype was seen ten or more times. V gene TRBV5-4 combines with J gene TRBJ1-2, with 9 bases fitting TRBD1. CDR1 is SGHNT, CDR2 YYREEE, per germline (reference sequence). This CDR3 contains 14 residues. V dropped 4 bases and J dropped 4; count of bases not matched to a gene: 5. CDR3 bases: TGTGCCAGCAGCAAGGACAGGGGTCCCTATGGCTACACCTTC. It specifies CASSKDRGPYGYTF. Using reference TRBV5-4 and TRBJ1-2 for the parts outside the CDR3, the full variable domain is ETGVTQSPTHLIKTRGQQVTLRCSSQSGHNTVSWYQQALGQGPQFIFQYYREEENGRGNFPPRFSGLQFPNYSSELNVNALELDDSALYLCASSKDRGPYGYTFGSGTRLTVV.

The table lists this clonotype with many counts. A read error may produce the germline difference seen at one junction end. The rearrangement uses TRBV12-3 or TRBV12-4 and TRBJ2-2, with D perhaps matching TRBD1 (7 bases). CDR3 length: 14 residues. Written as DNA, the CDR3 is TGTGCCAGCAGTTTGGGACAGAACACCGGGGGGCTGTTTTTT. Translation: CASSLGQNTGGLFF.

This clonotype has a count of ten or more. The chain links TRBV7-3 to TRBJ1-5, with D possibly matching TRBD1 (5 bases). The CDR3 runs 16 residues. Germline CDR1 is SGHTA and CDR2 is FQGTGA. Trimming left V 1 base short and J 7 bases short, with 17 bases between. CDR3 in amino acids: CASSLRRRELVQPQHF. Written as DNA, the CDR3 is TGTGCCAGCAGCTTAAGGCGCAGGGAATTGGTGCAGCCCCAGCATTTT.

V usage is TRBV29-1 and J usage is TRBJ2-5; a possible D gene is TRBD2 (6 bases). The germline CDR1 and CDR2 sequences are SQVTM and ANQGSEA. The CDR3 has 16 amino acids. Trimming took 0 bases from V and 4 from J, leaving 18 bases between them. The CDR3 spells CSVEDSEAGSGETQYF. The CDR3 nucleotides are TGCAGCGTTGAAGATTCCGAGGCGGGGAGCGGAGAGACCCAGTACTTC. The whole variable domain, filled in from reference TRBV29-1 and TRBJ2-5, reads SAVISQKPSRDICQRGTSLTIQCQVDSQVTMMFWYRQQPGQSLTLIATANQGSEATYESGFVIDKFPISRPNLTFSTLTVSNMSPEDSSIYLCSVEDSEAGSGETQYFGPGTRLLVL.

On this clonotype itself: Since a much larger clone is just one base distant, this may be a read error. This chain joins TRBV6-5 and TRBJ2-3; D is unresolved. The V gene's germline CDR1 is MNHEY and CDR2 SVGAGI. V was trimmed by 5 bases and J by 4 bases, leaving 10 bases between them. The CDR3 totals 13 residues. This CDR3 is CASSHLGADTQYF. CDR3 nucleotide sequence: TGTGCCAGCAGTCACCTTGGAGCAGATACGCAGTATTTT.

This clonotype was observed many times. The chain combines TRBV6-1 with TRBJ2-2; unclear D gene. V lost 1 base, J lost 3 bases, and 3 bases lay in between. The CDR3 spans 13 residues. The germline gives CDR1 MNHNS, CDR2 SASEGT. CDR3 in DNA: TGTGCCAGCAGTGAAGGATACACCGGGGAGCTGTTTTTT. Translated: CASSEGYTGELFF.

The rearrangement joins TRBV27 to TRBJ2-2; possible D gene TRBD2, 6 bases. Per germline, CDR1 MNHEY and CDR2 SMNVEV (reference sequence). With 5 bases removed from V and 6 bases from J, the gap between germline ends came to 13 bases. This CDR3 has 14 amino acids. Written as DNA, the CDR3 is TGTGCCAGCAGTCCGGGACTCCCGCCCGGGGAGCTGTTTTTT. The encoded protein is CASSPGLPPGELFF.

This clonotype has at least ten counts. The chain employs TRBV4-1 and TRBJ1-3; TRBD1 might be the D (5 bases). Germline CDR1 and CDR2: MGHRA and YSYEKL. V gave up 4 bases and J gave up 1 base, with 14 bases separating them. The CDR3 contains 16 residues. The CDR3 DNA follows: TGCGCCAGCAGCCTTACCCTAGGGGTTTCTGGAAACACCATATATTTT. Translated, it gives CASSLTLGVSGNTIYF.